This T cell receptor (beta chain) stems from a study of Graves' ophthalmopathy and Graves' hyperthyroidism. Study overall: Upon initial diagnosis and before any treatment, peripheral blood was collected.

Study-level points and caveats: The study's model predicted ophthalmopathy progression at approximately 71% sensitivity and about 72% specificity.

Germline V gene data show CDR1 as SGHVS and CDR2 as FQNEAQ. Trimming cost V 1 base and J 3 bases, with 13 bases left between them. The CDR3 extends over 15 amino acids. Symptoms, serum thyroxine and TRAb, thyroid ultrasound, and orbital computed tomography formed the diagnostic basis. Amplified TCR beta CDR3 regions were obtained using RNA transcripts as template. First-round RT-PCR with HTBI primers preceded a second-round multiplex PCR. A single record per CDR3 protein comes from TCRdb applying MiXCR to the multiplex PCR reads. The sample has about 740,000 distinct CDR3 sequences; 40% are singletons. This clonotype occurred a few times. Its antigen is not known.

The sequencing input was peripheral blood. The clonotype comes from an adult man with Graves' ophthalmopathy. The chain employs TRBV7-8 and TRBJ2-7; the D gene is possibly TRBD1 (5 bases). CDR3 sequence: CASSLDSGLNYEQYF. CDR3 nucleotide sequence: TGTGCCAGCAGCTTAGACTCAGGGTTAAACTACGAGCAGTACTTC.